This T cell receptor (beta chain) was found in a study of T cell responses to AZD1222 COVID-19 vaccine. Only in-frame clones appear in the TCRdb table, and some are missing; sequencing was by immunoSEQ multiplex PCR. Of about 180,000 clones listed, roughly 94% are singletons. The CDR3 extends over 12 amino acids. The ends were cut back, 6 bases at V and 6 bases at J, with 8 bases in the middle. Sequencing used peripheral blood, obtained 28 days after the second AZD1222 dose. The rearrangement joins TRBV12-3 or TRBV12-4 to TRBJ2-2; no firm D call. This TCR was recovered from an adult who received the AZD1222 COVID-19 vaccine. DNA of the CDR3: TGTGCCAGCAGCAAAACCGCCGGGGAGCTGTTTTTT. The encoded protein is CASSKTAGELFF.